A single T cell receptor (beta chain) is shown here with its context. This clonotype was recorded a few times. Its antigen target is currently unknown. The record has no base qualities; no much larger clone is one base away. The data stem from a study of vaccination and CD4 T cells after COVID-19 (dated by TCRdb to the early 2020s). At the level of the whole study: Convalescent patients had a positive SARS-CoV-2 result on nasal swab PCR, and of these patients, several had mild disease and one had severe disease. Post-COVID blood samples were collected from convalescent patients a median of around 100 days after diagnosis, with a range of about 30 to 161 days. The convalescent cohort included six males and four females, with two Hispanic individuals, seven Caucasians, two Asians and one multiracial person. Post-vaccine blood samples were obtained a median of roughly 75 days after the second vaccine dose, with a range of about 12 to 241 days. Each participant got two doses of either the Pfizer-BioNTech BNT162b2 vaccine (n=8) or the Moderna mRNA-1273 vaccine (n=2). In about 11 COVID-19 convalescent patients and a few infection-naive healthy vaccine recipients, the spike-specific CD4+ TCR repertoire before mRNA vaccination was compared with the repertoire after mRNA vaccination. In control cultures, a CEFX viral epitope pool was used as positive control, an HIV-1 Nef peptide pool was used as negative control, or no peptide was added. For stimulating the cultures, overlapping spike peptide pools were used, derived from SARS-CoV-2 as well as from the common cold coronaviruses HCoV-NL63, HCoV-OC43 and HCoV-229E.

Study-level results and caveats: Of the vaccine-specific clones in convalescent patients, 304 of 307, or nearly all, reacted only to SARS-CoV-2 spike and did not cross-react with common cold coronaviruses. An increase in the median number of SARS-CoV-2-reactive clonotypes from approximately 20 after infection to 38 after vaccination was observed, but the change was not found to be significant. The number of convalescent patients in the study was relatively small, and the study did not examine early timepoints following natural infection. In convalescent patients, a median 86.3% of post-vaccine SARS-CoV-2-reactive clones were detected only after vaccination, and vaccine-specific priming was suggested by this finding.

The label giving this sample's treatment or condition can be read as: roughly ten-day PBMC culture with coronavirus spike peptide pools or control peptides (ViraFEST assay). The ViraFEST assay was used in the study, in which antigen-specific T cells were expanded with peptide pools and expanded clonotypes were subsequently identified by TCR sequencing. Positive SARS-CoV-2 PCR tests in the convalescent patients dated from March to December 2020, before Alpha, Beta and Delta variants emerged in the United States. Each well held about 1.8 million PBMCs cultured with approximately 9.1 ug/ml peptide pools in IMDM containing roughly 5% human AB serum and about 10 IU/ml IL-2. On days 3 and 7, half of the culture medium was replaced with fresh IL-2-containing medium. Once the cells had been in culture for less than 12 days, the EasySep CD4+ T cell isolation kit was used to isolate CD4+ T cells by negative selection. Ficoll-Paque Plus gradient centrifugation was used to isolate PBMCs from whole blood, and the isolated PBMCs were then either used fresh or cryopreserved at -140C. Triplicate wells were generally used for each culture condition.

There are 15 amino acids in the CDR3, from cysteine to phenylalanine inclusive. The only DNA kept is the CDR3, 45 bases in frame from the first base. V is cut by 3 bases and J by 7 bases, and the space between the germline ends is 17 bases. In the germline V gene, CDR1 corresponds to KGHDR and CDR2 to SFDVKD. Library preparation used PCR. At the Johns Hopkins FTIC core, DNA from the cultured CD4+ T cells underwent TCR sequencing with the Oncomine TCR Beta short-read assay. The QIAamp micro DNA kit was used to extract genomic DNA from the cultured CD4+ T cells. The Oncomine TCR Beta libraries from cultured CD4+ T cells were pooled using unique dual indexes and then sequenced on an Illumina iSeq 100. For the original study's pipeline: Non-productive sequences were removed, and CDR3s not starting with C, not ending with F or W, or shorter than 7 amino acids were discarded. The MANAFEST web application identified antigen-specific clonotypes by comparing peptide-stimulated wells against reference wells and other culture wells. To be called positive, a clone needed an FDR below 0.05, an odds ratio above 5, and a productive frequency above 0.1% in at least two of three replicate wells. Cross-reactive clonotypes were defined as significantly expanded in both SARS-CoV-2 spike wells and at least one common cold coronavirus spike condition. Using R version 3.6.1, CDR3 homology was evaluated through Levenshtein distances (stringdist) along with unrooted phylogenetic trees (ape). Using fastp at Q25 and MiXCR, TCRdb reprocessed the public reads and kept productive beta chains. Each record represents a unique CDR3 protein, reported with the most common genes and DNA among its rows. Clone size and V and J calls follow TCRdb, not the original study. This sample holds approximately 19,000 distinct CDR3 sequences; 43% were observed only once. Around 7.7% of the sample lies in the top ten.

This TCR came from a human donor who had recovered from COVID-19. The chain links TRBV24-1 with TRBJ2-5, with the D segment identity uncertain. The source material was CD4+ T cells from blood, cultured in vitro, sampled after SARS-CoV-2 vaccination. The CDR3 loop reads CATSDQDIPPGTQYF. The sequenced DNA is TGTGCCACCAGTGATCAGGATATCCCACCGGGGACCCAGTACTTC.